The 19 T cell receptor beta chains reported below all come from one sample, sequenced in a study of Graves' ophthalmopathy and Graves' hyperthyroidism. Amplification of TCR beta CDR3 regions used RNA transcripts. The first-round RT-PCR employed HTBI primers together with the Qiagen OneStep RT-PCR kit. A multiplex PCR was then performed as the second round. TCRdb itself ran the multiplex PCR reads through MiXCR, one entry per CDR3 protein. The table includes more than 150,000 distinct CDR3 sequences, over 35% detected once. Sequenced material: peripheral blood. These receptors all come from a woman between 40 and 50 years old with Graves' ophthalmopathy.

This chain uses TRBV6-5 with TRBJ1-3, with D possibly TRBD1 on 5 matching bases. V lost 4 bases and J lost 2, with 12 bases in between. Looked up from germline, CDR1 is MNHEY and CDR2 is SVGAGI. The CDR3 consists of 15 residues. CDR3 bases: TGTGCCAGCAGTTCTCAGGGTTCTCCTGGAAACACCATATATTTT. Its protein is CASSSQGSPGNTIYF.

This clonotype was counted at least ten times. The chain employs TRBV12-3 or TRBV12-4 and TRBJ2-7; TRBD1 agrees at 7 bases. This CDR3 is built from 15 residues. V lost 5 bases, J lost 3 bases, and 10 bases stayed unmatched. The CDR3 region is CASSLRQGMSYEQYF. Here the CDR3 DNA reads TGTGCCAGCAGTCTTAGACAGGGAATGAGCTACGAGCAGTACTTC.

In DNA, the CDR3 is TGTGCCAGCACTCCTGAGTTGGTCCAGGAGACCCAGTACTTC. It specifies CASTPELVQETQYF. The V and J genes are TRBV12-3 or TRBV12-4 and TRBJ2-5; D not certain. The V end lost 7 bases, the J end lost 5 bases, and 17 bases lay between the germline ends. The CDR3 runs to 14 residues.

This clonotype was found many times. The V call is TRBV13, the J call TRBJ2-2, with a tentative D call TRBD2 (7 bases). Looked up from germline, CDR1 is PRHDT and CDR2 is FYEKMQ (reference sequence). The CDR3 is 15 residues long. The V end was cut by 3 bases, the J end by 7 bases, with 15 bases between. The CDR3 DNA sequence: TGTGCCAGCAGCTTCGGGGGGCTGGGGATCGGGGAGCTGTTTTTT. It encodes CASSFGGLGIGELFF. The complete variable domain, with remaining parts taken from reference TRBV13 and TRBJ2-2, reads AAGVIQSPRHLIKEKRETATLKCYPIPRHDTVYWYQQGPGQDPQFLISFYEKMQSDKGSIPDRFSAQQFSDYHSELNMSSLELGDSALYFCASSFGGLGIGELFFGEGSRLTVL.

The chain has TRBV20-1 and TRBJ1-5; D not resolved. Germline V gene lookup returns CDR1 DFQATT and CDR2 SNEGSKA (reference sequence). The CDR3 is 14 residues long. Trimming removed 3 bases at V and 5 bases at J, with 14 bases between. The chain's CDR3 is CSASATGSDQPQHF. The CDR3, as DNA: TGCAGTGCTAGCGCTACGGGGTCGGATCAGCCCCAGCATTTT.

V gene TRBV6-1 combines with J gene TRBJ1-1, with 9 bases aligning to TRBD1. The CDR3 consists of 12 residues. The V and J ends lost 6 bases and 6 bases, in that order; junction bases with no gene match: 2. The germline gives CDR1 MNHNS, CDR2 SASEGT. This CDR3 is CASRDRGPEAFF. CDR3 DNA sequence: TGTGCCAGCAGGGACAGGGGCCCTGAAGCTTTCTTT.

J is TRBJ1-2 and V is TRBV20-1; 7 bases line up with TRBD1. The V and J ends lost 3 bases and 2 bases, in that order; junction bases with no gene match: 3. Germline assignment: CDR1 DFQATT and CDR2 SNEGSKA (reference sequence). This CDR3 has 13 amino acids. In nucleotides, the CDR3 is TGCAGTGCTAGCCCGGGACAGAACTATGGCTACACCTTC. Residues: CSASPGQNYGYTF.

This clonotype was observed at least ten times. The rearrangement uses TRBV7-9 and TRBJ2-7, with D tentatively TRBD1 (6 bases). Looked up from germline, CDR1 is SEHNR and CDR2 is FQNEAQ (reference sequence). The ends were cut back, 5 bases at V and 3 bases at J, with 11 bases in the middle. This CDR3 is 13 amino acids long. The CDR3 sequence is CASSGRTVYEQYF. For the CDR3, the DNA is TGTGCCAGCAGCGGCAGGACAGTCTACGAGCAGTACTTC.

The sample holds a few counts of this clonotype. The CDR3 region has the DNA TGTGCCAGCAGCTTAGTGGGGGGAGGTTCACCCCTCCACTTT. It codes for CASSLVGGGSPLHF. The V call is TRBV7-2, the J call TRBJ1-6; TRBD1 is a possible D gene (5 bases). V was clipped by 1 base and J by 9 bases, with 10 bases between them. In germline, CDR1 is SGHTA, CDR2 FQGNSA. This CDR3 comprises 14 residues.

This chain links TRBV7-6 with TRBJ2-7; D is undetermined. Germline-derived CDR1 and CDR2 are SGHVS and FNYEAQ. The V end was cut by 0 bases, the J end by 6 bases, with 6 bases between. CDR3 length: 12 amino acids. The CDR3 sequence is CASSLADREQYF. CDR3 DNA: TGTGCCAGCAGCTTAGCAGACCGCGAGCAGTACTTC.

In this sample, this clonotype turned up many times. Sequence at one end of the junction differs from germline and may be a read error. This chain joins TRBV27 and TRBJ1-6; 8 bases fit TRBD1. Per germline, CDR1 MNHEY and CDR2 SMNVEV (reference sequence). The CDR3 runs to 15 residues. CDR3 sequence (DNA): TGTGCCAGCGGGACAGGCGATTATTATAATTCACCCCCCCACTTT. Translating it yields CASGTGDYYNSPPHF.

This clonotype was observed at least ten times. The chain employs TRBV7-2 and TRBJ2-6, with D unresolved. This CDR3 spans 19 amino acids. From germline, CDR1 is SGHTA and CDR2 FQGNSA. Between the trimmed V and J ends, which lost 1 base and 0 bases, there was a span of 16 bases. The CDR3 sequence: CASSLGPGIFSSGANVLTF. The CDR3, as DNA: TGTGCCAGCAGCTTAGGGCCTGGCATATTTAGCTCTGGGGCCAACGTCCTGACTTTC.

Many counts were recorded for this clonotype. This chain links TRBV5-1 with TRBJ1-3; D is ambiguous. The V gene's germline CDR1 is SGHRS and CDR2 YFSETQ. The CDR3 has 14 amino acids. V was shortened by 0 bases and J by 2 bases, with 6 bases between the two germline ends. CDR3 residues: CASSLGQAGNTIYF. Written as DNA, the CDR3 is TGCGCCAGCAGCTTGGGGCAGGCTGGAAACACCATATATTTT.

V usage is TRBV30 and J usage is TRBJ1-2; perhaps TRBD1 as D (6 bases). The CDR3 runs to 13 residues. Per the germline V gene, CDR1 is GTSNPN and CDR2 is SVGIG (reference sequence). The V gene lost 3 bases and the J gene lost 0 bases, with 8 bases spanning the gap. The DNA for the CDR3 is TGTGCCTGGAGGGACAGTTCTAACTATGGCTACACCTTC. Amino acid sequence: CAWRDSSNYGYTF.

This clonotype was recorded many times. V is TRBV9 and J is TRBJ1-2; D gene unclear. Germline V gene lookup returns CDR1 SGDLS and CDR2 YYNGEE. This CDR3 has 13 amino acids. V was clipped by 3 bases and J by 7 bases, with 13 bases between them. Here the CDR3 reads CASSDASGAGYTF. The CDR3 DNA reads TGTGCCAGCAGCGATGCCTCGGGTGCTGGCTACACCTTC.

This chain connects TRBV15 to TRBJ1-5; D not resolved. Germline assignment: CDR1 LNHNV and CDR2 YYDKDF (reference sequence). The CDR3 is made up of 13 amino acids. V was pared by 6 bases and J by 2 bases, with 8 bases between. The CDR3: CATSSGRNQPQHF. CDR3 in DNA: TGTGCCACCAGTTCTGGGCGCAATCAGCCCCAGCATTTT.

This clonotype came up many times. This rearrangement joins TRBV28 to TRBJ1-2, with D maybe TRBD1 (5 bases). Trimming stripped 1 base from V and 7 bases from J, with 13 bases between. The germline gives CDR1 MDHEN, CDR2 SYDVKM. This CDR3 has 14 amino acids. The CDR3 coding sequence is TGTGCCAGCAGTTTATTCGGAGGGGCTCTTGGCTACACCTTC. This gives the protein CASSLFGGALGYTF.

This clonotype was counted at least ten times. This chain joins TRBV6-1 and TRBJ1-1; D is perhaps TRBD1 (5 bases). Trimming stripped 3 bases from V and 11 bases from J, with 13 bases between. Germline lookup yields CDR1 MNHNS and CDR2 SASEGT. This CDR3 comprises 12 residues. The DNA for the CDR3 is TGTGCCAGCAGTGATAGGGGACCCTGGGCTTTCTTT. The encoded protein is CASSDRGPWAFF.

This clonotype was seen many times. V is TRBV6-5 and J is TRBJ2-7; D possibly matches TRBD1 or TRBD2 (5 bases each). V was trimmed by 0 bases and J by 3 bases, leaving 12 bases between them. The CDR3 runs 15 residues. In germline, CDR1 is MNHEY, CDR2 SVGAGI. For the CDR3, the DNA is TGTGCCAGCAGTTACTCCGGGTGGGGGTTCTACGAGCAGTACTTC. Encoded protein: CASSYSGWGFYEQYF.